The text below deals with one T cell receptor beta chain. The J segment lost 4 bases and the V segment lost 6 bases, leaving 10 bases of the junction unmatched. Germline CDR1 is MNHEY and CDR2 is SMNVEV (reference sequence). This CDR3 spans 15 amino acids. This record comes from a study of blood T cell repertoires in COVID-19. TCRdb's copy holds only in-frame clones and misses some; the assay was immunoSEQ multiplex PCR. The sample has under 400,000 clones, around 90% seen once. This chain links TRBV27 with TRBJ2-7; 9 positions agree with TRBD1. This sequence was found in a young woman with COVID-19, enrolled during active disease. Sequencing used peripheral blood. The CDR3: CASRKTGQGLYEQYF. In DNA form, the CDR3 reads TGTGCCAGCAGAAAAACGGGACAGGGCTTGTACGAGCAGTACTTC.